This TCR beta chain originates from a study of cytomegalovirus exposure and HLA in healthy donors. Study background: An early data release held tens of millions of unique TCRs from HLA-typed donors.

Overall study findings and caveats: In a later analysis, compared with equally common non-associated chains, HLA-associated beta chains were more expanded. As was reported, the classifier diagnosed cytomegalovirus status with high specificity and sensitivity.

Comments on this clone: The antigen is not known.

The germline gives CDR1 MDHEN, CDR2 SYDVKM. Trimming cost V 3 bases and J 7 bases; bases outside gene matches: 17. The CDR3 is made up of 17 amino acids. The PCR had 60 Vbeta and 13 Jbeta primers. TCRdb keeps only in-frame clones here, not all; method: immunoSEQ multiplex PCR. Among roughly 190,000 clones listed, around 81% were seen once. Sequencing used PBMCs. This chain joins TRBV28 and TRBJ2-7, with 8 bases aligning to TRBD1. The TCR sequence derives from a woman aged 45 to 65 in good health and CMV-seropositive. This CDR3 is CASSFGLGGQELDEQYF. The DNA for the CDR3 is TGTGCCAGCAGTTTTGGATTGGGGGGACAGGAGCTAGATGAGCAGTACTTC. The entire variable domain, with the rest obtained from reference TRBV28 and TRBJ2-7, is as follows: DVKVTQSSRYLVKRTGEKVFLECVQDMDHENMFWYRQDPGLGLRLIYFSYDVKMKEKGDIPEGYSVSREKKERFSLILESASTNQTSMYLCASSFGLGGQELDEQYFGPGTRLTVT.